Shown below are 11 T cell receptor beta chains from a single sample sequenced in a study of blood T cells in healthy people across ages. A second PCR of about 6 to 11 cycles used a sample-barcoded 5' primer and a J-beta primer mix. Using its own MiXCR run on the 5' RACE reads, TCRdb lists one record per CDR3 protein. The table shows some 800,000 distinct CDR3 sequences, with approximately 44% occurring only once. What was sequenced was blood. Receptors were obtained from a man between 60 and 75 years old in good health.

This clonotype was found a few times. The CDR3 nucleotides read TGCGCCAGCAGCCAAACCACAGGGAGTCAGCCCCAGCATTTT. This codes for CASSQTTGSQPQHF. The rearrangement links TRBV4-3 to TRBJ1-5; possible D gene TRBD1, 6 bases. The germline CDR1 and CDR2 sequences are LGHNA and YSLEER. Trimming left V 2 bases short and J 6 bases short, with 11 bases between. CDR3 length: 14 residues.

The chain couples TRBV7-3 to TRBJ2-3; TRBD2 matches at 11 bases. The CDR3 has 15 amino acids. V lost 6 bases and J lost 3; bases outside the gene matches: 5. Per the germline V gene, CDR1 is SGHTA and CDR2 is FQGTGA. The CDR3 DNA follows: TGTGCCAGCAGTCCTAGCGGGGGGTGGACAGATACGCAGTATTTT. It is translated as CASSPSGGWTDTQYF. The variable domain in full, completed from reference TRBV7-3 and TRBJ2-3, reads GAGVSQTPSNKVTEKGKYVELRCDPISGHTALYWYRQSLGQGPEFLIYFQGTGAADDSGLPNDRFFAVRPEGSVSTLKIQRTERGDSAVYLCASSPSGGWTDTQYFGPGTRLTVL.

V gene TRBV20-1 combines with J gene TRBJ2-5, with 7 nucleotides matching TRBD2. Germline V CDR1 and CDR2: DFQATT, SNEGSKA (reference sequence). The CDR3 has 13 amino acids. V lost 2 bases and J lost 2; bases outside the gene matches: 2. CDR3 nucleotides: TGCAGTGCTAGAAAGCGGGGTCAAGAGACCCAGTACTTC. The encoded protein is CSARKRGQETQYF.

This clonotype showed up just a few times. The gene calls are TRBV2 and TRBJ2-5; 8 bases map to TRBD2. The V segment lost 6 bases and the J segment 5 bases; nucleotides outside the gene matches: 5. CDR1 and CDR2 from the germline V gene are SNHLY and FYNNEI. The CDR3 sequence is 13 residues long. Written as DNA, the CDR3 is TGTGCCAGCAGGGACGGGGGGGTCGAGACCCAGTACTTC. This codes for CASRDGGVETQYF.

The genes are TRBV5-1 and TRBJ1-4; possible D gene TRBD1, 5 bases. CDR1 is SGHRS, CDR2 YFSETQ, per germline. Trimming took off 0 bases at V and 6 bases at J, with 15 bases between the two ends. This CDR3 is built from 16 residues. CDR3 DNA: TGCGCCAGCAGCTTGGGATACGGGCAGGGTTATGAAAAACTGTTTTTT. Amino acids: CASSLGYGQGYEKLFF.

The chain joins TRBV5-1 to TRBJ1-6, with 7 positions matching TRBD1. Germline lookup yields CDR1 SGHRS and CDR2 YFSETQ. J lost 6 bases, V lost 2 bases, and 8 bases had no gene match. There are 16 residues in the CDR3. This chain's CDR3 is CASSLQGTAINSPLHF. CDR3 DNA sequence: TGCGCCAGCAGCTTACAAGGGACAGCCATTAATTCACCCCTCCACTTT.

The chain joins TRBV7-9 to TRBJ2-7, with TRBD1 as a possible D gene (6 bases). Germline assignment: CDR1 SEHNR and CDR2 FQNEAQ (reference sequence). This CDR3 comprises 14 residues. V dropped 3 bases and J dropped 2 bases, with 11 bases sitting between them. In nucleotides, the CDR3 is TGTGCCAGCAGCTTCGGGACAAGCACCTACGAGCAGTACTTC. It codes for CASSFGTSTYEQYF.

This clonotype was seen more than once but under ten times. The chain carries TRBV4-1 and TRBJ2-1; 8 bases are a match to TRBD1. The V gene's germline CDR1 is MGHRA and CDR2 YSYEKL. Trimming cost V 0 bases and J 2 bases; bases outside gene matches: 3. The CDR3 extends over 16 amino acids. This chain's CDR3 is CASSQDNRGTYNEQFF. The CDR3 coding sequence is TGCGCCAGCAGCCAAGATAACAGGGGGACCTACAATGAGCAGTTCTTC.

Regarding this clonotype: A much larger clone lies a single base off, so this may be a read error. The chain uses TRBV7-3 and TRBJ1-1; D unclear. CDR3 length: 13 residues. CDR1 is SGHTA, CDR2 FQGTGA, per germline. CDR3 protein: CASSLGVNTKAFF. The CDR3 coding sequence is TGTGCCAGCAGCTTAGGGGTGAACACTAAAGCTTTCTTT.

Comments on this clonotype: A much larger clone differs from this one at a single base, so this may be a read error. This chain connects TRBV12-3 or TRBV12-4 to TRBJ2-7; the D is unclear. The V end lost 3 bases, the J end lost 7 bases, and 10 bases lay between the germline ends. There are 12 residues in the CDR3. This CDR3 is CASSFGYNEQYF. CDR3 DNA sequence: TGTGCCAGCAGTTTCGGCTACAATGAGCAGTACTTC.

This clonotype showed up just a few times. The V gene is TRBV2, the J gene TRBJ2-3, with 14 bases that match TRBD2. Germline V gene sequence: CDR1 SNHLY, CDR2 FYNNEI. The CDR3 has 16 amino acids. Losses at the gene ends were 3 bases for V and 2 bases for J; bases not matched to a gene: 1. CDR3 amino acids: CASSEGLAGVTDTQYF. The CDR3 region has the DNA TGTGCCAGCAGTGAGGGACTAGCGGGGGTCACAGATACGCAGTATTTT.